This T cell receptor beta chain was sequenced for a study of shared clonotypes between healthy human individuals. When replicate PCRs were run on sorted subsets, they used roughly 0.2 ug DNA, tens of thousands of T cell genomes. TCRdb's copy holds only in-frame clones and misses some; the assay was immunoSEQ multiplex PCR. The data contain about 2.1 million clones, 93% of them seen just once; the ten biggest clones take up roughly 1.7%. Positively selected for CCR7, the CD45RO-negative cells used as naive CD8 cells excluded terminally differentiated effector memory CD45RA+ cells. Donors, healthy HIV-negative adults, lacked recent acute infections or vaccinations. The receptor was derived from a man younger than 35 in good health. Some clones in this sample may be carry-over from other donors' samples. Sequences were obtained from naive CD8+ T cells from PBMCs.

Written as DNA, the CDR3 is TGCGCCAGCAGCCTTGGACTAGCGGGAGTTCCCGAGCAGTACTTC. It encodes CASSLGLAGVPEQYF. The rearrangement uses TRBV4-3 and TRBJ2-7; the match to TRBD2 covers 13 bases. Germline-derived CDR1 and CDR2 are LGHNA and YSLEER. J was trimmed by 6 bases and V by 4 bases; bases with no gene match: 6. CDR3 length: 15 amino acids.